This record covers a single TCR beta chain. With 2 bases clipped from V and 4 bases from J, the junction kept 7 bases outside the gene matches. This CDR3 spans 14 amino acids. Germline V gene lookup returns CDR1 GTSNPN and CDR2 SVGIG (reference sequence). The entry originates in a study of blood T cell repertoires in COVID-19. Study-level information: There were acute and convalescent COVID-19 samples, and they came from the United States, Italy and Spain.

In the original processing: Amplification of reference gene primers was used by the study to estimate nucleated cell counts. Repertoires were generated with immunoSEQ multiplex PCR, while TCRdb's copy carries only in-frame clones and drops some. V and J calls and clone size are as listed in that table; D and trimming were resolved from the DNA. The sample carries more than 300,000 clones, more than 75% recorded once. The study assigned cohorts using participant-reported clinical history. This sequence joins TRBV30 and TRBJ1-2; 7 nucleotides align to TRBD1. Sequencing was carried out using PBMCs or T cells enriched from blood (not recorded which). This clonotype was sampled from a woman aged 18 to 35 who had recovered from COVID-19. The CDR3 protein is CAWSPGTAGYGYTF. For the CDR3, the DNA is TGTGCCTGGAGTCCCGGGACAGCTGGCTATGGCTACACCTTC. The full variable domain, rest sourced from reference TRBV30 and TRBJ1-2, is SQTIHQWPATLVQPVGSPLSLECTVEGTSNPNLYWYRQAAGRGLQLLFYSVGIGQISSEVPQNLSASRPQDRQFILSSKKLLLSDSGFYLCAWSPGTAGYGYTFGSGTRLTVV.